This TCR beta chain was captured by sequencing in a study of cytomegalovirus exposure and HLA in healthy donors. Note on this clone: Its antigen is unknown.

PCR used 60 Vbeta primers and 13 Jbeta primers. Repertoires were generated with immunoSEQ multiplex PCR, while TCRdb's copy carries only in-frame clones and drops some. The data contain 170,000 or so clones, roughly three quarters of them singletons. Broader study findings: Roughly even sequencing depth across donors was the assumption behind the presence/absence analyses. Later analysis suggested most CMV-associated TCR beta chains were HLA-restricted. Several of the most significant clusters appeared, in a later analysis, to be linked to common viral pathogens. There were some public TCRs occurring in many donors, but most TCR sequences were rare.

CDR3 length equals 17 residues. From germline, CDR1 is SNHLY and CDR2 FYNNEI. Trimming left V 6 bases short and J 0 bases short, with 17 bases between. The TCR sequence derives from a woman aged 45 to 65 in good health and CMV-seropositive. V is TRBV2 and J is TRBJ1-4; D remains unclear. Sequenced sample: PBMCs. CDR3 bases: TGTGCCAGCAGCTTCTTCGTTGAACCAGCAACTAATGAAAAACTGTTTTTT. The encoded protein is CASSFFVEPATNEKLFF.